Presented here are 30 T cell receptor beta chains from one specimen sequenced in a study of CD8 T cells in ankylosing spondylitis. TCRdb re-derived calls from the 5' RACE reads in MiXCR, one entry per CDR3 protein. The sample lists roughly 440,000 distinct CDR3 sequences, roughly a sixth occurring once. Their specific antigens are unknown. Regarding the study as a whole: Blood from ankylosing spondylitis patients appeared to carry a characteristic roughly 8-variant TCR beta motif.

The specimen sequenced was blood, either unsorted or a sorted T cell fraction (not recorded which). The receptor set was obtained from a male donor with ankylosing spondylitis.

The chain combines TRBV11-2 with TRBJ1-2; D unresolved. CDR3 size: 13 residues. V lost 2 bases and J 6 bases, leaving 10 bases between the germline ends. Germline V lookup: CDR1 SGHAT, CDR2 FQNNGV. This CDR3 reads CASSLLEGNGYTF. The CDR3, as DNA: TGTGCCAGCAGCTTACTTGAAGGGAATGGCTACACCTTC.

The rearrangement links TRBV7-2 to TRBJ2-5; TRBD1 matches 9 bases. The CDR3 is made up of 15 amino acids. Germline CDR1 reads SGHTA; CDR2 reads FQGNSA. Trimming took 1 base from V and 3 from J; bases not matched to a gene: 3. CDR3 sequence (DNA): TGTGCCAGCAGCTTAGTGGGGACAGGGAAAGAGACCCAGTACTTC. It translates to CASSLVGTGKETQYF.

This clonotype turned up a few times. J is TRBJ1-2 and V is TRBV24-1; D is undetermined. The CDR3 is 12 residues long. CDR1 is KGHDR, CDR2 SFDVKD, per germline. Trimming cost V 5 bases and J 5 bases, with 8 bases left between them. The CDR3 spells CATSAPGYGYTF. Written as DNA, the CDR3 is TGTGCCACCAGTGCCCCAGGATATGGCTACACCTTC.

This clonotype has a handful of counts. This chain joins TRBV5-1 and TRBJ1-5; D remains ambiguous. The CDR3 totals 15 residues. Trimming took off 4 bases at V and 1 base at J, with 12 bases between the two ends. Germline assignment: CDR1 SGHRS and CDR2 YFSETQ. Written as DNA, the CDR3 is TGCGCCAGCAGCACGACCCCCGGCAGCAATCAGCCCCAGCATTTT. This sequence encodes CASSTTPGSNQPQHF.

This clonotype was detected a few times. The V call is TRBV5-1, the J call TRBJ2-7; the D gene is possibly TRBD1 (5 bases). Trimming left V 4 bases short and J 4 bases short, with 15 bases between. CDR3 length: 14 residues. Looked up from germline, CDR1 is SGHRS and CDR2 is YFSETQ. The DNA for the CDR3 is TGCGCCAGCAGCCCCTCAGGGCCCTTTTACGAGCAGTACTTC. It translates to CASSPSGPFYEQYF.

J is TRBJ2-1 and V is TRBV3-1; 8 nucleotides agree with TRBD1. CDR3 length: 16 amino acids. CDR1 is LGHDT, CDR2 YNNKEL, per germline (reference sequence). The J segment lost 5 bases and the V segment lost 4 bases, leaving 10 bases of the junction unmatched. CDR3 region: CASSRSGQAGNNEQFF. DNA for the CDR3: TGTGCCAGCAGCCGGTCGGGACAGGCGGGAAACAATGAGCAGTTCTTC.

This clonotype has more than one count but fewer than ten. This sequence joins TRBV6-6 and TRBJ2-7; a possible D gene is TRBD1 (5 bases). CDR1 MNHNY and CDR2 SVGAGI come from the germline V gene (reference sequence). With 6 bases removed from V and 2 bases from J, the gap between germline ends came to 11 bases. The CDR3 consists of 13 residues. The CDR3 DNA follows: TGTGCCAGCAGCCCCGACAGCGCCTACGAGCAGTACTTC. It yields the protein CASSPDSAYEQYF.

In its sample, this clonotype was seen a few times. The chain employs TRBV30 and TRBJ2-5; D is tentatively TRBD1 or TRBD2 (5 bases each). CDR1 GTSNPN and CDR2 SVGIG come from the germline V gene (reference sequence). V lost 5 bases and J 4 bases, leaving 8 bases between the germline ends. The CDR3 contains 11 residues. CDR3 loop: CAWRDVETQYF. The CDR3 DNA reads as TGTGCCTGGCGGGACGTAGAGACCCAGTACTTC.

The chain has TRBV6-6 and TRBJ2-3; 8 nucleotides line up with TRBD2. V lost 7 bases to trimming and J lost 0 bases; unmatched junction nucleotides: 3. Germline CDR1 MNHNY, CDR2 SVGAGI (reference sequence). The CDR3 spans 14 residues. For the CDR3, the DNA is TGTGCCAGCAAGCCTAGCGGGAGCACAGATACGCAGTATTTT. Translating it yields CASKPSGSTDTQYF.

The sample holds many counts of this clonotype. The chain combines TRBV2 with TRBJ1-5, with D tentatively TRBD1 (5 bases). Germline V gene data show CDR1 as SNHLY and CDR2 as FYNNEI. The CDR3 is made up of 14 amino acids. V was clipped by 6 bases and J by 1 base, with 10 bases between them. CDR3 DNA sequence: TGTGCCAGCAGGTTCGGGACGAGCAATCAGCCCCAGCATTTT. Amino acids: CASRFGTSNQPQHF.

This clonotype has ten or more counts. The rearrangement links TRBV7-6 to TRBJ1-5; D may be TRBD1 (6 bases). CDR3 length equals 13 residues. Trimming stripped 6 bases from V and 7 bases from J, with 13 bases between. CDR1 and CDR2 from the germline V gene are SGHVS and FNYEAQ. The CDR3 here is CASSSRGGQPQHF. The CDR3, as DNA: TGTGCCAGCAGTTCTCGGGGGGGCCAGCCCCAGCATTTT.

This clonotype was seen repeatedly, ten times or more. The V and J genes are TRBV5-1 and TRBJ2-4; the match to TRBD1 covers 9 bases. Per the germline V gene, CDR1 is SGHRS and CDR2 is YFSETQ. Trimming took 4 bases from V and 6 from J; bases not matched to a gene: 17. The CDR3 is made up of 18 amino acids. CDR3 nucleotides: TGCGCCAGCAGCCCCCCGAGGACAGGGGACAACCTAGGAAACATTCAGTACTTC. Its protein product is CASSPPRTGDNLGNIQYF.

V and J are TRBV30 and TRBJ2-7; D possibly corresponds to TRBD2 (6 bases). With 2 bases removed from V and 7 bases from J, the gap between germline ends came to 9 bases. CDR1 is GTSNPN and CDR2 is SVGIG in the germline V gene (reference sequence). The CDR3 consists of 11 residues. The CDR3 DNA reads TGTGCCTGGAGTTTCGGGGGAGAGCAGTACTTC. Protein: CAWSFGGEQYF.

The sample holds a few counts of this clonotype. The V call is TRBV27, the J call TRBJ2-1; TRBD1 agrees at 8 bases. This CDR3 spans 15 amino acids. Per the germline V gene, CDR1 is MNHEY and CDR2 is SMNVEV (reference sequence). V dropped 5 bases and J dropped 7; count of bases not matched to a gene: 10. The DNA of the CDR3 is TGTGCCAGCAGTCTCGGACAGGGACGCCTGAATGAGCAGTTCTTC. This encodes CASSLGQGRLNEQFF.

V and J are TRBV20-1 and TRBJ1-1; no clear D gene. The germline V gene has CDR1 DFQATT and CDR2 SNEGSKA (reference sequence). Trimming left V 0 bases short and J 6 bases short, with 8 bases between. This CDR3 is built from 12 residues. CDR3 residues: CSAREKLAEAFF. For the CDR3, the DNA is TGCAGTGCTAGAGAGAAATTAGCTGAAGCTTTCTTT.

J is TRBJ2-1 and V is TRBV6-1, with TRBD2 matching 7 bases. The V gene end was trimmed by 8 bases and the J gene end by 3 bases; junction bases not matched to a gene: 10. This CDR3 region has 15 residues. CDR1 is MNHNS and CDR2 is SASEGT in the germline V gene. Here the CDR3 DNA reads TGTGCCAGCGGAAAAAGCGGGGAGAGCTACAATGAGCAGTTCTTC. Protein sequence: CASGKSGESYNEQFF.

The chain employs TRBV12-3 or TRBV12-4 and TRBJ2-3; 13 bases are shared with TRBD2. V shed 5 bases, J shed 6 bases, and the junction held 11 bases outside the gene matches. The CDR3 spans 17 residues. CDR3 DNA: TGTGCCAGCAGTACTAGCGGGAGGGCCGGGTTTTGGGATACGCAGTATTTT. Translating gives CASSTSGRAGFWDTQYF.

This clonotype was seen more than once but under ten times. The chain recombines TRBV7-3 with TRBJ2-7; 7 nucleotides match TRBD1. Germline V gives CDR1 SGHTA, CDR2 FQGTGA. V dropped 0 bases and J dropped 3; count of bases not matched to a gene: 5. The CDR3 extends over 15 amino acids. CDR3 in amino acids: CASSLTGDRFYEQYF. The CDR3 DNA sequence: TGTGCCAGCAGCTTAACGGGGGACAGATTCTACGAGCAGTACTTC.

V usage is TRBV12-3 or TRBV12-4 and J usage is TRBJ2-3, with 7 bases matching TRBD1. The CDR3 length is 15 residues. The V gene end was trimmed by 6 bases and the J gene end by 2 bases; junction bases not matched to a gene: 8. The CDR3 DNA is TGTGCCAGCAGCCCGGGACAGTCCTACACAGATACGCAGTATTTT. It translates to CASSPGQSYTDTQYF.

This chain joins TRBV29-1 and TRBJ1-1; 7 positions agree with TRBD1. V lost 1 base, J lost 5 bases, and 10 bases stayed unmatched. CDR1 is SQVTM, CDR2 ANQGSEA, per germline. The length of the CDR3 is 15 residues. CDR3 sequence reads: CSVEVRGASFTEAFF. The CDR3 DNA sequence: TGCAGCGTTGAAGTCAGGGGGGCGTCTTTTACTGAAGCTTTCTTT.

This clonotype was recorded a few times. V is TRBV9 and J is TRBJ2-6; D assignment may be TRBD1 or TRBD2 (5 bases each). The CDR3 sequence is 16 residues long. The V gene lost 4 bases and the J gene lost 0 bases, with 11 bases spanning the gap. Germline CDR1 SGDLS, CDR2 YYNGEE. This CDR3 is CASSRGAFSGANVLTF. In DNA, the CDR3 is TGTGCCAGCAGCCGAGGGGCTTTCTCTGGGGCCAACGTCCTGACTTTC.

This clonotype was counted only a few times. The chain has TRBV21-1 and TRBJ1-5; TRBD1, the D gene given by the table, was not confirmed from the DNA. TRBV21-1 is given as a pseudogene. This CDR3 contains 21 residues. The CDR3 loop reads CASTRRGHMWSILNSNQPQHF. DNA for the CDR3: TGTGCCAGCACCCGAAGGGGCCACATGTGGTCAATATTAAATAGCAATCAGCCCCAGCATTTT.

This clonotype appeared many times. The CDR3 region is CASSRGPDLFF. CDR3 nucleotides: TGTGCCAGCAGTAGAGGACCTGACCTGTTCTTC. The genes are TRBV12-3 or TRBV12-4 and TRBJ2-1; D is unresolved. The CDR3 covers 11 residues. The V gene lost 5 bases and the J gene lost 15 bases, with 14 bases spanning the gap.

J is TRBJ2-1 and V is TRBV4-1; 14 bases agree with TRBD2. The trim removed 1 base at V and 2 bases at J, leaving 13 bases unmatched. From germline, CDR1 is MGHRA and CDR2 YSYEKL. The CDR3 extends over 21 amino acids. CDR3 nucleotides: TGCGCCAGCAGCCAAGGCGGCTTGGGACTAGCGGGGGCTCGCCCCTACAATGAGCAGTTCTTC. Translating it yields CASSQGGLGLAGARPYNEQFF.

The chain has TRBV20-1 and TRBJ2-7, with 7 bases identical to TRBD2. CDR3 length equals 13 residues. The V gene's germline CDR1 is DFQATT and CDR2 SNEGSKA (reference sequence). V lost 5 bases, J lost 0 bases, and 4 bases stayed unmatched. The CDR3 here is CSAAGVSSYEQYF. The DNA of the CDR3 is TGCAGTGCTGCGGGGGTCAGCTCCTACGAGCAGTACTTC.

This clonotype has just one count. The gene calls are TRBV6-5 and TRBJ2-1; unclear D gene. Germline assignment: CDR1 MNHEY and CDR2 SVGAGI. CDR3 length equals 14 residues. Trimming removed 0 bases from V and 8 bases from J, with 11 bases in between. CDR3 sequence: CASSYSGPPHEQFF. DNA of the CDR3: TGTGCCAGCAGTTACTCTGGACCCCCCCATGAGCAGTTCTTC.

There are a few counts of this clonotype. The chain uses TRBV6-5 and TRBJ1-5, with TRBD1 as a possible D gene (6 bases). Trimming took 2 bases from V and 5 from J, leaving 13 bases between them. The CDR3 runs 15 residues. Germline values: CDR1 MNHEY, CDR2 SVGAGI. The CDR3 DNA reads as TGTGCCAGCAGTTACGGGGGCGGGGGTGATCAGCCCCAGCATTTT. It translates to CASSYGGGGDQPQHF.

The chain couples TRBV4-3 to TRBJ2-7; TRBD2 aligns across 10 bases. Germline V gene lookup returns CDR1 LGHNA and CDR2 YSLEER. With 0 bases clipped from V and 6 bases from J, the junction kept 11 bases outside the gene matches. This CDR3 comprises 17 residues. CDR3 amino acids: CASSQDASGSRNGEQYF. The CDR3 region has the DNA TGCGCCAGCAGCCAAGATGCTAGCGGGAGTAGGAATGGCGAGCAGTACTTC.

The chain is built from TRBV20-1 and TRBJ1-2; the match to TRBD1 covers 7 bases. This CDR3 contains 14 residues. CDR1 is DFQATT, CDR2 SNEGSKA, per germline (reference sequence). V lost 3 bases to trimming and J lost 4 bases; unmatched junction nucleotides: 8. The CDR3 DNA is TGCAGTGCTAGGGGGGACAGAGTCTTCTATGGCTACACCTTC. Residues: CSARGDRVFYGYTF.

V is TRBV7-9 and J is TRBJ1-1; 7 bases agree with TRBD1. The CDR3 totals 14 residues. With 7 bases clipped from V and 4 bases from J, the junction kept 9 bases outside the gene matches. Germline CDR1 and CDR2: SEHNR and FQNEAQ (reference sequence). CDR3 loop: CASTQDRWGTEAFF. In DNA, the CDR3 is TGTGCCAGCACCCAGGACAGGTGGGGCACTGAAGCTTTCTTT. The complete variable domain, with remaining parts taken from reference TRBV7-9 and TRBJ1-1, reads DTGVSQNPRHKITKRGQNVTFRCDPISEHNRLYWYRQTLGQGPEFLTYFQNEAQLEKSRLLSDRFSAERPKGSFSTLEIQRTEQGDSAMYLCASTQDRWGTEAFFGQGTRLTVV.